The rows below give T cell receptor beta chains drawn from one sample of a study of T-cell memory formation after mild COVID-19. TCRdb recomputed calls from the 5' RACE reads with MiXCR, one row per CDR3 protein. This sample has about 320,000 distinct CDR3 sequences, with over 11% found just once. The sequencing sample was made of PBMCs or a T cell subset sorted from them (not recorded which). All receptors come from a man between 18 and 35 years old who had mild COVID-19 (a few samples of this study predate the infection). Cell type and time point are not known. CDR3s include the opening cysteine and the closing phenylalanine or tryptophan. The D gene is left open where the match is weak. Expanded clones are given a class, and other clones once, few, many or no size at all.

abundance,j_gene,d_gene,v_gene,CDR3nt,CDR3aa
few,TRBJ2-1,NA,TRBV5-1,TGCGCCAGCAGGGACTTCGATGAGCAGTTCTTC,CASRDFDEQFF
once,TRBJ1-3,NA,TRBV20-1,TGCAGTGCTAAGACGGAAGGTGGAAACACCATATATTTT,CSAKTEGGNTIYF
NA,TRBJ2-7,NA,TRBV20-1,TGCGGATTCCTCACCACAGGGTCTGGCGAGCAGTACTTC,CGFLTTGSGEQYF
NA,TRBJ2-2,NA,TRBV4-1,TGCGCCAGCAGCCAAGATCCGGGACTGAACACCGGGGAGCTGTTTTTT,CASSQDPGLNTGELFF
many,TRBJ2-3,NA,TRBV11-2,TGTGCCAGCAGCTCACCCCGCGGCCGGGGTACGCAGTATTTT,CASSSPRGRGTQYF
few,TRBJ2-7,TRBD2,TRBV7-6,TGTGCCAGCAGCTTACTTAGCGGGGGGGCCCGGGAGCAGTACTTC,CASSLLSGGAREQYF
NA,TRBJ1-6,TRBD1,TRBV18,TGTGCCAGCTCACCAGGGACAGTGGATTCACCCCTCCACTTT,CASSPGTVDSPLHF
NA,TRBJ1-1,NA,TRBV18,TGTGCCAGCTCACCCCAGGGACACGGTAATGAAGCTTTCTTT,CASSPQGHGNEAFF
few,TRBJ2-2,NA,TRBV29-1,TGCAGCGAAGCGAACACCGGGGAGCTGTTTTTT,CSEANTGELFF
few,TRBJ1-1,NA,TRBV30,TGTGCCTGGAGTGTACTCCTGAACACTGAAGCTTTCTTT,CAWSVLLNTEAFF
few,TRBJ1-1,NA,TRBV29-1,TGCAGCGCCCTGAACACTGAAGCTTTCTTT,CSALNTEAFF
few,TRBJ2-1,NA,TRBV20-1,TGCAGTGCTAGAATTGTCTCCTACAATGAGCAGTTCTTC,CSARIVSYNEQFF
NA,TRBJ1-5,NA,TRBV20-1,TGCAGTGCCATGACAGGAGGAGTAGCGCAGCCCCAGCATTTT,CSAMTGGVAQPQHF
NA,TRBJ1-6,TRBD1,TRBV5-1,TGCGCCAGCAGCTTGGCGGGACAGAACCTTTCCCCCCTCCACTTT,CASSLAGQNLSPLHF
NA,TRBJ2-3,NA,TRBV4-1,TGCGCAAGCAGCCAAGATCCGGGGGTAGATACGCAGTATTTT,CASSQDPGVDTQYF
NA,TRBJ1-2,NA,TRBV6-5,TGTGCCAGCAGCAGCACAGGGCTGGGGTACTATGGCTACACCTTC,CASSSTGLGYYGYTF
few,TRBJ2-5,NA,TRBV3-1,TGTGCCAGCGGATCAGGGGAAGTACAGACCCAGTACTTC,CASGSGEVQTQYF
NA,TRBJ2-2,TRBD2,TRBV19,TGTGCCAGTACTTTAGCGGGGGGGCTGCACACCGGGGAGCTGTTTTTT,CASTLAGGLHTGELFF
many,TRBJ2-2,NA,TRBV7-9,TGCGCCAGCAGTCTGGGGCAGGGAAACACCGGGGAGCTGTTTTTT,CASSLGQGNTGELFF
NA,TRBJ1-1,TRBD1,TRBV9,TGTGCCAGCAGGGCCGGGACAGGGACGAACACTGAAGCTTTCTTT,CASRAGTGTNTEAFF
NA,TRBJ2-3,NA,TRBV5-1,TGCGCCAGCAGCTTGGGACCAGTTAGCACAGATACGCAGTATTTT,CASSLGPVSTDTQYF
NA,TRBJ2-3,NA,TRBV19,TGTGCCAGTACCGAACGCGCCTCGGGGGCGAGGACAGATACGCAGTATTTT,CASTERASGARTDTQYF
many,TRBJ2-3,NA,TRBV5-1,TGCGCCAGCAGCTTGGGGGAGATCACAGATACGCAGTATTTT,CASSLGEITDTQYF
NA,TRBJ2-1,TRBD1,TRBV12-3/TRBV12-4,TGTGCCACTATTTCCGGGACAGAATACAATGAGCAGTTCTTC,CATISGTEYNEQFF
few,TRBJ2-2,TRBD2,TRBV7-8,TGTGCCAGCAGCCTCTGGGTCCAGCGGGAAGACACCGGGGAGCTGTTTTTT,CASSLWVQREDTGELFF
few,TRBJ2-5,TRBD2,TRBV24-1,TGTGCCACCAGTGACCCCAGGACTAGCGGAGAAGAGACCCAGTACTTC,CATSDPRTSGEETQYF
few,TRBJ2-2,NA,TRBV7-2,TGTGCCAGCAGCTCCCTACCTACCGGGGAGCTGTTTTTT,CASSSLPTGELFF
few,TRBJ2-1,NA,TRBV5-1,TGCGCCAGCAGCTTGGCGCCCCGTCGGGGGGCGGGTGAGCAGTTCTTC,CASSLAPRRGAGEQFF
NA,TRBJ1-1,NA,TRBV7-9,TGTGCCAGCAGCCCCTTGTCCGGGGTGAACACTGAAGCTTTCTTT,CASSPLSGVNTEAFF
few,TRBJ2-7,NA,TRBV7-9,TGTGCCAGCAGCCCCCCGGGGCTGGAGGAGCAGTACTTC,CASSPPGLEEQYF
many,TRBJ2-2,NA,TRBV29-1,TGCAGCGCCGAACGGCAGAACACCGGGGAGCTGTTTTTT,CSAERQNTGELFF
NA,TRBJ1-6,NA,TRBV4-1,TGCGCCAGCAGCCAACCGGCCGGGTTCGTGGATTCACCCCTCCACTTT,CASSQPAGFVDSPLHF
many,TRBJ2-3,NA,TRBV7-9,TGTGCCAGCTCGAAGTTTCCAGATACGCAGTATTTT,CASSKFPDTQYF
NA,TRBJ1-6,NA,TRBV20-1,TGCAGTGCTAGAGCGTCCACGACAGCCAATTCACCCCTCCACTTT,CSARASTTANSPLHF
few,TRBJ2-1,NA,TRBV14,TGTGCCAGCAGCCAAGTGGGGGTAGGCTCCTACAATGAGCAGTTCTTC,CASSQVGVGSYNEQFF
few,TRBJ2-7,NA,TRBV12-3/TRBV12-4,TGTGCCAGCAGTTCTCTAGGGGCTGGGGAGCAGTACTTC,CASSSLGAGEQYF
few,TRBJ1-1,NA,TRBV12-3/TRBV12-4,TGTGCCAGCAGGGTGGGGGGGCTTCGCACTGAAGCTTTCTTT,CASRVGGLRTEAFF
NA,TRBJ2-5,NA,TRBV7-2,TGTGCCAGCAGCTTAGTTAATAGACAGGAGACCCAGTACTTC,CASSLVNRQETQYF
NA,TRBJ2-4,NA,TRBV20-1,TGCAGTGCTAGAGATCTGGGGCAGGGCAAAAACATTCAGTACTTC,CSARDLGQGKNIQYF
NA,TRBJ2-7,NA,TRBV3-1,TGTGCCAGCAGCCAAGCTGGGGCGACCAGCTCCTACGAGCAGTACTTC,CASSQAGATSSYEQYF
NA,TRBJ1-1,TRBD1,TRBV30,TGTGCCTGGAGTAGTCAGGGACAGGAAGCTTTCTTT,CAWSSQGQEAFF
few,TRBJ2-1,TRBD1,TRBV7-3,TGTGCCAGCAGCCAGGGACAGGAGAATGAGCAGTTCTTC,CASSQGQENEQFF
many,TRBJ2-7,NA,TRBV20-1,TGCAGTGCTAGAGATGGGCAGTCCTCAGAGCAGTACTTC,CSARDGQSSEQYF
few,TRBJ2-1,TRBD2,TRBV7-9,TGTGCCAGCAGCTTAGGACTAGCGGGTCTACTGGGGGAGGATGAGCAGTTCTTC,CASSLGLAGLLGEDEQFF
few,TRBJ2-2,TRBD2,TRBV11-2,TGTGCCAGCAGCTTACTTGTATCGACTAGCGGGACTAACACCGGGGAGCTGTTTTTT,CASSLLVSTSGTNTGELFF